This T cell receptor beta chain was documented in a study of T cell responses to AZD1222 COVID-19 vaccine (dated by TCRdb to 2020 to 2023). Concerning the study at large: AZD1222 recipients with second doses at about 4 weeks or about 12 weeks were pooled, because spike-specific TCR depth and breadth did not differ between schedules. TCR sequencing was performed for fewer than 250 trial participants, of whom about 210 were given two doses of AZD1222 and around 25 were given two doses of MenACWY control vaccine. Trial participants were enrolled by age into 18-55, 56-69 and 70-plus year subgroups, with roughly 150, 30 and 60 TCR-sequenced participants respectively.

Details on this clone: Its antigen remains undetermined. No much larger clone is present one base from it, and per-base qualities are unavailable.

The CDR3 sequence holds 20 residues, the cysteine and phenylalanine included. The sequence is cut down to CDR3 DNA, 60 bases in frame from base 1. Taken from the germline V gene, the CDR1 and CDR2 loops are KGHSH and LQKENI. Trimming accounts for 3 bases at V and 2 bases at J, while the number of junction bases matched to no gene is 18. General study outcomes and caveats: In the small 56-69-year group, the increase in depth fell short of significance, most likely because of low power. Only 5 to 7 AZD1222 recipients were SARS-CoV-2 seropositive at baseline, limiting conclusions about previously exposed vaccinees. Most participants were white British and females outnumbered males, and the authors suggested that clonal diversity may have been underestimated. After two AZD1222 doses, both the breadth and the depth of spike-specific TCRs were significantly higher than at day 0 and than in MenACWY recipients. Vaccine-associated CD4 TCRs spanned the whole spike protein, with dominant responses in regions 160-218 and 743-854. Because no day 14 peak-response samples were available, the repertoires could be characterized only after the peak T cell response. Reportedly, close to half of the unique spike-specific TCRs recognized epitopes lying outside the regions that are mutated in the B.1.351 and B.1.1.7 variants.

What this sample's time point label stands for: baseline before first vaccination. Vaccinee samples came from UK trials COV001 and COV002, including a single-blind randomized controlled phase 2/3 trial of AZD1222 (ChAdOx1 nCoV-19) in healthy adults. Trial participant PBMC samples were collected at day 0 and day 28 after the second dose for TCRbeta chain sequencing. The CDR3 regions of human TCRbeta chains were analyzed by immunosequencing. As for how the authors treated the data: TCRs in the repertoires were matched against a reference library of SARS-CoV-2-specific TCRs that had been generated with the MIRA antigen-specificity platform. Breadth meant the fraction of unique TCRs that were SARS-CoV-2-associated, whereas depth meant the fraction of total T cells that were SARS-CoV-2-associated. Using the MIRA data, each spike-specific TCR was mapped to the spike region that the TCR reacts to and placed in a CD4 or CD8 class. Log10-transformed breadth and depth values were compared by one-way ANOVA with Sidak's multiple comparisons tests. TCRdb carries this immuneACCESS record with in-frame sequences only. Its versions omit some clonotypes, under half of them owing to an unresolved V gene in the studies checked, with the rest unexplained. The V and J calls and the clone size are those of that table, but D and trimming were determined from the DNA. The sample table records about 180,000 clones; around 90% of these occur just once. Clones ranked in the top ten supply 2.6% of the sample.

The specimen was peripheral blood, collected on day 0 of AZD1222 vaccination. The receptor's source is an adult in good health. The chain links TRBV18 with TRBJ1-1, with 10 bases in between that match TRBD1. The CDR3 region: CASSPLTPDVWTGGNTEAFF. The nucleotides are TGTGCCAGCTCACCGTTAACCCCCGACGTTTGGACAGGGGGAAACACTGAAGCTTTCTTT.